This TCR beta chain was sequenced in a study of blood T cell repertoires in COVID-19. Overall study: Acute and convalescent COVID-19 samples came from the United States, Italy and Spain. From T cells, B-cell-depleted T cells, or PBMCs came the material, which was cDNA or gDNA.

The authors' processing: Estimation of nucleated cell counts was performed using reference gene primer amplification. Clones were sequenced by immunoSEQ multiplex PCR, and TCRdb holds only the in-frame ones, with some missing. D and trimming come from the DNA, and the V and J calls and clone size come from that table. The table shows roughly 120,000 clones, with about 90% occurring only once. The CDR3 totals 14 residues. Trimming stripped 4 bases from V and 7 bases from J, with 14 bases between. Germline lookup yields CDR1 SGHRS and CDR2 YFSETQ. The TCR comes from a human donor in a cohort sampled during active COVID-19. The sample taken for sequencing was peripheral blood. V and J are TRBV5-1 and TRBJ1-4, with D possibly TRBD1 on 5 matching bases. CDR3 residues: CASSALGEGEKLFF. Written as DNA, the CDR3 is TGCGCCAGCAGCGCCCTGGGGGAGGGTGAAAAACTGTTTTTT.